The present entry profiles one T cell receptor (beta chain) with its context. The sample originates from a study of OX40 agonist ivuxolimab in advanced cancers. Across the study: Ivuxolimab doses were 0.01, 0.1, 0.3, 1.5, 3 or 10 mg/kg every 2 weeks. Patients undergoing dose escalation presented with hepatocellular carcinoma, melanoma, renal cell or head and neck cancer.

This CDR3 contains 15 residues. V was pared by 0 bases and J by 5 bases, with 13 bases between. Germline loops: CDR1 WSHSY, CDR2 SAAADI. Patients were ruled out by autoimmune disease history or systemic immunosuppression. Sequenced by immunoSEQ multiplex PCR; TCRdb stores in-frame clones only, minus some. The sample has tens of thousands of clones; over 75% are singletons. The sequencing used CD4+ or CD8+ T cells sorted from blood, collected in a trial of the OX40 agonist ivuxolimab. The receptor's source is an adult with an advanced solid tumor such as melanoma, head and neck, liver or kidney cancer. The rearrangement links TRBV10-2 to TRBJ2-5; D is possibly TRBD2 (5 bases). The CDR3 DNA reads as TGCGCCAGCAGTGAGTCAGAGGGTTTCCGGGAGACCCAGTACTTC. Translating it yields CASSESEGFRETQYF.